A single sample gave rise to the 27 T cell receptor beta chains below, sequenced in a study of response to subunit inactivated influenza vaccine (dated by TCRdb to the late 2010s). The time point label on this specimen signifies: 45 days after influenza vaccine administration. Library prep was done by RT-PCR. Sequencing used an Illumina HiSeq 2500. TCRdb cleaned the public reads at Q25 with fastp, built clones with MiXCR and kept in-frame beta chains. Each CDR3 protein gets just one entry, which takes the most common genes and DNA from the rows behind it. This sample has hundreds of thousands of distinct CDR3 sequences in its table, and approximately 11% of those were observed once. Approximately 12% of the sample is taken by the ten largest. The specimen was PBMCs from blood, collected roughly 48 days after vaccination. The receptors come from a man in his fifties or sixties who received an inactivated influenza vaccine. Donor details come from another sample of the same person, matched by shared clones.

V gene TRBV20-1 combines with J gene TRBJ2-5; D is uncertain. Germline CDR1 and CDR2: DFQATT and SNEGSKA (reference sequence). With 6 bases removed from V and 1 base from J, the gap between germline ends came to 18 bases. The CDR3 contains 15 residues. This chain's CDR3 is CSAINLRRTQETQYF. The CDR3 bases are TGCAGTGCGATAAACCTTCGACGGACCCAAGAGACCCAGTACTTC.

A few counts support this clonotype. V is TRBV28 and J is TRBJ1-1, with 12 bases that match TRBD1. CDR1 is MDHEN and CDR2 is SYDVKM in the germline V gene. V lost 10 bases and J lost 4; bases outside the gene matches: 7. This CDR3 comprises 14 residues. The CDR3 region is CATRGQGAFTEAFF. The CDR3 DNA reads as TGTGCCACGAGGGGACAGGGGGCATTCACTGAAGCTTTCTTT.

The gene calls are TRBV12-3 or TRBV12-4 and TRBJ2-7, with a weak D call TRBD1 (6 bases). The CDR3 consists of 14 residues. V lost 5 bases, J lost 3 bases, and 14 bases lay in between. The CDR3 here is CASSRSTGNYEQYF. The CDR3 DNA reads as TGTGCCAGCAGTCGGTCTACAGGGAACTACGAGCAGTACTTC.

This clonotype was picked up a small number of times. This chain uses TRBV7-2 with TRBJ2-7; possibly TRBD1 for D (6 bases). V was cut by 4 bases and J by 0 bases, with 10 bases left in between. This CDR3 spans 14 amino acids. Per germline, CDR1 SGHTA and CDR2 FQGNSA. CDR3 bases: TGTGCCAGCAGCTGGGACATTAACTCCTACGAGCAGTACTTC. It translates to CASSWDINSYEQYF.

This clonotype has a handful of counts. This sequence joins TRBV7-2 and TRBJ1-6; 8 bases are shared with TRBD1. The V gene end was trimmed by 7 bases and the J gene end by 2 bases; junction bases not matched to a gene: 4. This CDR3 comprises 15 residues. Germline CDR1 reads SGHTA; CDR2 reads FQGNSA. The CDR3 DNA follows: TGTGCCAGCATCATGGACAGGGCCTATAATTCACCCCTCCACTTT. As protein: CASIMDRAYNSPLHF. Variable domain in full (rest from reference TRBV7-2 and TRBJ1-6): GAGVSQSPSNKVTEKGKDVELRCDPISGHTALYWYRQSLGQGLEFLIYFQGNSAPDKSGLPSDRFSAERTGGSVSTLTIQRTQQEDSAVYLCASIMDRAYNSPLHFGNGTRLTVT.

This clonotype was counted a few times. The V call is TRBV27, the J call TRBJ2-4; D is undetermined. V was trimmed by 5 bases and J by 9 bases, leaving 17 bases between them. The CDR3 is 14 residues long. Per germline, CDR1 MNHEY and CDR2 SMNVEV (reference sequence). The CDR3 DNA sequence: TGTGCCAGCAGTACACCCATGAAGTGGGGCATTCAGTACTTC. Translated: CASSTPMKWGIQYF.

This clonotype came up a few times. The V and J genes are TRBV9 and TRBJ1-2, with D possibly TRBD1 on 5 matching bases. Per germline, CDR1 SGDLS and CDR2 YYNGEE. Trimming removed 3 bases at V and 0 bases at J, with 12 bases between. This CDR3 region has 15 residues. The CDR3 spells CASSAGTHTNYGYTF. The DNA of the CDR3 is TGTGCCAGCAGCGCCGGGACTCATACTAACTATGGCTACACCTTC.

This clonotype was seen at least ten times. This chain joins TRBV7-2 and TRBJ2-1; maybe TRBD1 (5 bases). There are 14 residues in the CDR3. V gave up 1 base and J gave up 7 bases, with 11 bases separating them. CDR1 and CDR2 from the germline V gene are SGHTA and FQGNSA. DNA for the CDR3: TGTGCCAGCAGCTTAGACAGGATGGGGAATGAGCAGTTCTTC. It translates to CASSLDRMGNEQFF.

This chain uses TRBV10-3 with TRBJ2-7; D is unresolved. V gave up 0 bases and J gave up 0 bases, with 6 bases separating them. Germline CDR1 reads ENHRY; CDR2 reads SYGVKD. This CDR3 has 14 amino acids. CDR3 DNA sequence: TGTGCCATCAGTGAGTCGCTCACCTCCTACGAGCAGTACTTC. It codes for CAISESLTSYEQYF.

There are many counts of this clonotype. The V gene is TRBV27, the J gene TRBJ2-3; TRBD2 matches at 8 bases. Germline V gene lookup returns CDR1 MNHEY and CDR2 SMNVEV (reference sequence). This CDR3 region has 16 residues. Trimming cost V 2 bases and J 4 bases; bases outside gene matches: 8. The CDR3 here is CASSLVKRERPDTQYF. Written as DNA, the CDR3 is TGTGCCAGCAGTTTAGTCAAGCGGGAGCGCCCAGATACGCAGTATTTT.

This clonotype was recorded many times. This rearrangement joins TRBV7-8 to TRBJ2-7; D is possibly TRBD1 (5 bases). This CDR3 is built from 14 residues. V was shortened by 0 bases and J by 2 bases, with 8 bases between the two germline ends. The germline CDR1 and CDR2 sequences are SGHVS and FQNEAQ. CDR3 in DNA: TGTGCCAGCAGCTTAGCGGGGCCTACCTACGAGCAGTACTTC. It translates to CASSLAGPTYEQYF.

This clonotype was seen more than once but under ten times. The chain uses TRBV7-9 and TRBJ1-2, with D perhaps matching TRBD1 (6 bases). The length of the CDR3 is 17 residues. With 5 bases removed from V and 2 bases from J, the gap between germline ends came to 21 bases. CDR1 is SEHNR and CDR2 is FQNEAQ in the germline V gene (reference sequence). For the CDR3, the DNA is TGTGCCAGCAGCCGTCTATTGACAGGACAAGTAAACTATGGCTACACCTTC. It is translated as CASSRLLTGQVNYGYTF.

Here the CDR3 DNA reads TGTGCCAGCAGCCAGGGACTAGCGTCGAATGAGCAGTTCTTC. Protein: CASSQGLASNEQFF. The chain is built from TRBV3-1 and TRBJ2-1; 10 bases align to TRBD2. Germline CDR1 reads LGHDT; CDR2 reads YNNKEL (reference sequence). This CDR3 region has 14 residues. The V gene end was trimmed by 3 bases and the J gene end by 7 bases; junction bases not matched to a gene: 3.

This chain links TRBV10-3 with TRBJ1-2; D not resolved. V lost 6 bases and J 7 bases, leaving 12 bases between the germline ends. CDR3 size: 12 residues. Per germline, CDR1 ENHRY and CDR2 SYGVKD. Written as DNA, the CDR3 is TGTGCCATCAGGGCGGAGGGAGGTGGCTACACCTTC. This gives the protein CAIRAEGGGYTF.

This clonotype has at least ten counts. This chain connects TRBV20-1 to TRBJ1-2; no clear D. The V end lost 3 bases, the J end lost 8 bases, and 10 bases lay between the germline ends. CDR1 and CDR2 (germline): DFQATT, SNEGSKA (reference sequence). The CDR3 loop spans 11 amino acids. The CDR3 spells CSASLQRGYTF. For the CDR3, the DNA is TGCAGTGCTAGTCTACAGCGAGGCTACACCTTC.

The chain uses TRBV24-1 and TRBJ2-2; 11 positions match TRBD2. Germline CDR1 reads KGHDR; CDR2 reads SFDVKD. CDR3 length: 14 amino acids. V shed 7 bases and J 3 bases; nucleotides not matched to a gene: 0. The CDR3 bases are TGTGCCACCAGACTAGCGGGAGACACCGGGGAGCTGTTTTTT. It codes for CATRLAGDTGELFF.

The CDR3 coding sequence is TGTGCCAGCAGTGAAATAGCGTTGGGTCCAGATACGCAGTATTTT. Its protein product is CASSEIALGPDTQYF. J is TRBJ2-3 and V is TRBV2, with a weak D call TRBD2 (5 bases). V lost 2 bases and J 4 bases, leaving 13 bases between the germline ends. This CDR3 contains 15 residues. Germline V gene lookup returns CDR1 SNHLY and CDR2 FYNNEI.

The table lists this clonotype with many counts. The rearrangement uses TRBV20-1 and TRBJ1-1; 7 nucleotides align to TRBD1. Looked up from germline, CDR1 is DFQATT and CDR2 is SNEGSKA (reference sequence). V gave up 6 bases and J gave up 3 bases; unmatched junction bases: 16. The CDR3 covers 16 residues. CDR3 protein: CSARDETGRWDTEAFF. The CDR3 DNA is TGCAGTGCCCGGGACGAGACAGGGAGGTGGGACACTGAAGCTTTCTTT.

There are many counts of this clonotype. The gene calls are TRBV5-6 and TRBJ2-1, with D unclear. V was pared by 6 bases and J by 4 bases, with 14 bases between. The CDR3 consists of 14 residues. Looked up from germline, CDR1 is SGHDT and CDR2 is YYEEEE. The CDR3 sequence: CASTSGAAYNEQFF. The CDR3 DNA follows: TGTGCCAGCACCTCTGGCGCGGCATACAATGAGCAGTTCTTC.

This clonotype was seen more than once but under ten times. This chain links TRBV7-6 with TRBJ2-7; TRBD2 is a possible D gene (7 bases). The germline V and J ends were trimmed by 4 bases and 6 bases, with 16 bases remaining between them. This CDR3 has 14 residues. Per the germline V gene, CDR1 is SGHVS and CDR2 is FNYEAQ. CDR3 bases: TGTGCCAGCAGCTCCGAGGGGGGGCTCTCCGAGCAGTACTTC. Protein product: CASSSEGGLSEQYF.

This clonotype has only a few counts. The chain carries TRBV20-1 and TRBJ2-5; 8 bases are shared with TRBD1. This CDR3 contains 14 residues. V trimming: 5 bases; J trimming: 2 bases; junction bases outside the gene matches: 7. Germline V gene lookup returns CDR1 DFQATT and CDR2 SNEGSKA (reference sequence). The CDR3 DNA reads as TGCAGTGCTCGAGGACAGGGCCAACAAGAGACCCAGTACTTC. Residues: CSARGQGQQETQYF.

This clonotype was detected a few times. The chain couples TRBV4-1 to TRBJ1-1; D is undetermined. The V gene lost 1 base and the J gene lost 1 base, with 10 bases spanning the gap. The germline gives CDR1 MGHRA, CDR2 YSYEKL. This CDR3 contains 15 residues. The CDR3 sequence: CASSQGPGSNTEAFF. Here the CDR3 DNA reads TGCGCCAGCAGCCAAGGACCGGGCTCGAACACTGAAGCTTTCTTT.

This clonotype has more than one count but fewer than ten. The gene calls are TRBV24-1 and TRBJ2-3; no reliable D call. This CDR3 region has 15 residues. Germline V lookup: CDR1 KGHDR, CDR2 SFDVKD. Trimming stripped 1 base from V and 5 bases from J, with 12 bases between. CDR3 residues: CATSDFADPEDTQYF. DNA for the CDR3: TGTGCCACCAGTGATTTCGCCGACCCTGAAGATACGCAGTATTTT.

This clonotype was counted between two and nine times. The CDR3 loop reads CASRPGTAPYNEQFF. The DNA of the CDR3 is TGTGCCAGCAGGCCCGGGACAGCCCCCTACAATGAGCAGTTCTTC. The chain couples TRBV12-3 or TRBV12-4 to TRBJ2-1, with 7 bases fitting TRBD1. The V and J ends lost 6 bases and 2 bases, in that order; junction bases with no gene match: 7. The CDR3 is 15 amino acids.

The rearrangement joins TRBV12-3 or TRBV12-4 to TRBJ2-1, with TRBD2 as a possible D gene (7 bases). The CDR3 is 15 amino acids. V lost 5 bases, J lost 2 bases, and 13 bases lay in between. CDR3 sequence reads: CASSRLGGAYNEQFF. CDR3 DNA: TGTGCCAGCAGTCGACTAGGGGGGGCCTACAATGAGCAGTTCTTC.

In this sample, this clonotype turned up a few times. This rearrangement joins TRBV14 to TRBJ1-1; D is undetermined. The germline V and J ends were trimmed by 0 bases and 6 bases, with 11 bases remaining between them. Germline-derived CDR1 and CDR2 are SGHDN and FVKESK. The CDR3 sequence is 14 residues long. DNA for the CDR3: TGTGCCAGCAGCCAAGATGGGATGTTACCTGAAGCTTTCTTT. Protein product: CASSQDGMLPEAFF.

The chain is built from TRBV5-5 and TRBJ2-2; tentatively, D is TRBD1 (6 bases). The CDR3 consists of 14 residues. Deletions cut 2 bases from V and 4 bases from J, with 9 bases between. CDR1 is SGHKS and CDR2 is YYEKEE in the germline V gene (reference sequence). The CDR3 DNA reads TGTGCCAGCAGCTTAACAGGGTCCACCGGGGAGCTGTTTTTT. As protein: CASSLTGSTGELFF. Based on the CDR3 plus reference TRBV5-5 and TRBJ2-2, the full variable domain is DAGVTQSPTHLIKTRGQQVTLRCSPISGHKSVSWYQQVLGQGPQFIFQYYEKEERGRGNFPDRFSARQFPNYSSELNVNALLLGDSALYLCASSLTGSTGELFFGEGSRLTVL.